This T cell receptor beta chain was captured by sequencing in a study of cytomegalovirus exposure and HLA in healthy donors. Study context: Earlier sequencing of about 179 million T cells yielded 90 million to 140 million unique TCR beta sequences. There were approximately 80 million unique TCRs (from HLA-typed donors) in an early data release.

For this clone: The antigen is undetermined.

The PCR had 60 Vbeta and 13 Jbeta primers. This table comes from immunoSEQ multiplex PCR, and its TCRdb copy is limited to in-frame clones, with some not included. The table lists about 130,000 clones, 70% to 85% of them singletons, with about 1.8% in the top ten. Findings and caveats of the study: With later analysis, a missense DCLRE1C variant became linked to TCR beta V- and J-gene trimming.

Germline CDR1 reads SGHRS; CDR2 reads YFSETQ. This CDR3 is 15 amino acids long. Trimming at V came to 4 bases and at J to 4 bases, leaving 9 bases not matched to a gene. The specimen sequenced was PBMCs. V is TRBV5-1 and J is TRBJ2-3, with TRBD1 matching over 7 bases. The source is a boy between 10 and 17 years old in good health and CMV-seronegative. CDR3 sequence (DNA): TGCGCCAGCAGCCCGGACAGGACAAAAGCAGATACGCAGTATTTT. Encoded protein: CASSPDRTKADTQYF.